The entry below describes one TCR beta chain. Its antigen is undetermined. The data were obtained in a study of T cell responses to AZD1222 COVID-19 vaccine. Assay used: immunoSEQ multiplex PCR; TCRdb lists only in-frame clones, some missing. This table holds tens of thousands of clones, more than 90% found once. Whole-study results and caveats: Just a handful of people given AZD1222 tested seropositive at baseline. Researchers took repertoire samples only after the peak T cell response had come. Donor demographics were predominantly white British with a female majority; clonal diversity may be underestimated.

From germline, CDR1 is GTSNPN and CDR2 SVGIG (reference sequence). The CDR3 is made up of 13 amino acids. The germline V and J ends were trimmed by 1 base and 5 bases, with 11 bases remaining between them. The source of this sequence is an adult in good health. The sequencing used peripheral blood, collected on day 0 of AZD1222 vaccination. The chain joins TRBV30 to TRBJ2-5; D ambiguous. The CDR3 reads CAWSGSLVETQYF. CDR3 nucleotides: TGTGCCTGGAGTGGTTCGCTTGTGGAGACCCAGTACTTC.